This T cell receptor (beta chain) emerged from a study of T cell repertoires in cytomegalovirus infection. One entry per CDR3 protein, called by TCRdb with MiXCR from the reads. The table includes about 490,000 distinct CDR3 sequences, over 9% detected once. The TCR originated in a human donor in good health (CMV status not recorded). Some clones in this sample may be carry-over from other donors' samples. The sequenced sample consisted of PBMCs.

This CDR3 reads CASRPPGRNEAFF. CDR3 in DNA: TGTGCCAGCAGACCCCCCGGGAGGAATGAAGCTTTCTTT. The genes are TRBV27 and TRBJ1-1; D ambiguous. The germline V gene has CDR1 MNHEY and CDR2 SMNVEV (reference sequence). Trimming cost V 6 bases and J 7 bases, with 15 bases left between them. The CDR3 totals 13 residues.